The 20 T cell receptor beta chains listed next were all sequenced from one sample in a study of response to subunit inactivated influenza vaccine. Using its own MiXCR run on the RT-PCR reads, TCRdb lists one record per CDR3 protein. The table has approximately 680,000 distinct CDR3 sequences, about a sixth seen once. The source material was PBMCs from blood, sampled approximately 13 days after vaccination. The receptors were gathered from a man aged 45-65 years who received an inactivated influenza vaccine.

V usage is TRBV29-1 and J usage is TRBJ2-3; possibly TRBD1 for D (5 bases). Germline V gene lookup returns CDR1 SQVTM and CDR2 ANQGSEA. There are 15 residues in the CDR3. V was trimmed by 6 bases and J by 3 bases, leaving 19 bases between them. CDR3 amino acids: CSVVTEPERTDTQYF. The CDR3 region has the DNA TGCAGCGTCGTGACAGAGCCTGAACGGACAGATACGCAGTATTTT.

This chain uses TRBV20-1 with TRBJ1-1; 7 bases align to TRBD1. J was trimmed by 5 bases and V by 0 bases; bases with no gene match: 12. The CDR3 loop spans 16 amino acids. Germline V CDR1 and CDR2: DFQATT, SNEGSKA (reference sequence). The CDR3: CSARDEKRGRGTEAFF. For the CDR3, the DNA is TGCAGTGCTAGAGATGAAAAGAGGGGGCGAGGTACTGAAGCTTTCTTT.

This clonotype was seen more than once but under ten times. The J gene is TRBJ1-2, the V gene TRBV30, with TRBD1 matching 7 bases. J lost 5 bases, V lost 3 bases, and 3 bases had no gene match. The germline CDR1 and CDR2 sequences are GTSNPN and SVGIG (reference sequence). The CDR3 runs to 12 residues. CDR3 nucleotides: TGTGCCTGGAGGGGACAGTTTTATGGCTACACCTTC. Protein product: CAWRGQFYGYTF. Complete variable domain (other parts from reference TRBV30 and TRBJ1-2): SQTIHQWPATLVQPVGSPLSLECTVEGTSNPNLYWYRQAAGRGLQLLFYSVGIGQISSEVPQNLSASRPQDRQFILSSKKLLLSDSGFYLCAWRGQFYGYTFGSGTRLTVV.

This clonotype occurred a few times. The chain couples TRBV28 to TRBJ2-7; D may be TRBD1 (6 bases). CDR1 and CDR2 from the germline V gene are MDHEN and SYDVKM. Trimming stripped 6 bases from V and 0 bases from J, with 12 bases between. This CDR3 contains 14 residues. The CDR3 DNA follows: TGTGCCAGCAGGATGGACAGCAGCTCCTACGAGCAGTACTTC. Amino acids: CASRMDSSSYEQYF.

This clonotype appeared a few times. The chain employs TRBV6-2 or TRBV6-3 and TRBJ2-6; a weak D match, TRBD1 (6 bases). Trimming removed 7 bases from V and 3 bases from J, with 16 bases in between. Per germline, CDR1 MNHEY and CDR2 SVGEGT. The CDR3 is made up of 16 amino acids. CDR3 residues: CASIPGQLFGANVLTF. CDR3 DNA sequence: TGTGCCAGCATTCCGGGACAACTGTTTGGGGCCAACGTCCTGACTTTC.

This clonotype was recorded a few times. This chain joins TRBV2 and TRBJ2-5; TRBD2 aligns across 12 bases. V lost 7 bases, J lost 2 bases, and 5 bases stayed unmatched. Germline CDR1 is SNHLY and CDR2 is FYNNEI. The CDR3 loop spans 15 amino acids. DNA of the CDR3: TGTGCCAGCATTCTAGCGGGAGGGTTACAAGAGACCCAGTACTTC. It codes for CASILAGGLQETQYF.

This clonotype was detected ten times or more. The genes are TRBV4-2 and TRBJ2-1; TRBD2 matches 12 bases. From germline, CDR1 is LGHNA and CDR2 YNFKEQ. V lost 3 bases to trimming and J lost 7 bases; unmatched junction nucleotides: 4. This CDR3 contains 15 residues. The CDR3 protein is CASSHSSGGANEQFF. In DNA form, the CDR3 reads TGTGCCAGCAGCCATTCTAGCGGGGGGGCTAATGAGCAGTTCTTC.

This clonotype came up a few times. The chain links TRBV20-1 to TRBJ2-4; perhaps D is TRBD1 or TRBD2 (6 bases each). The germline V and J ends were trimmed by 6 bases and 1 base, with 16 bases remaining between them. Germline V lookup: CDR1 DFQATT, CDR2 SNEGSKA (reference sequence). This CDR3 region has 15 residues. CDR3 sequence (DNA): TGCAGTGCCAAGACAGGCCGGGGGGCCAAAAACATTCAGTACTTC. Its protein is CSAKTGRGAKNIQYF.

The V gene is TRBV11-2, the J gene TRBJ2-1; 9 nucleotides align to TRBD1. Per the germline V gene, CDR1 is SGHAT and CDR2 is FQNNGV. The CDR3 spans 14 residues. Unmatched junction bases numbered 10, after V lost 4 bases and J lost 12 bases. The CDR3 reads CASSWGQGVVGQFF. In DNA form, the CDR3 reads TGTGCCAGCAGCTGGGGACAGGGAGTTGTCGGGCAGTTCTTC.

The rearrangement uses TRBV5-1 and TRBJ2-5; TRBD2 is a possible D gene (6 bases). Germline CDR1 SGHRS, CDR2 YFSETQ. This CDR3 spans 15 amino acids. Trimming shortened V by 4 bases and J by 1 base, and 14 bases separated the two germline ends. This chain's CDR3 is CASSPITGLQETQYF. CDR3 nucleotides: TGCGCCAGCAGCCCGATTACGGGACTCCAAGAGACCCAGTACTTC.

This clonotype has just a few counts. V is TRBV2 and J is TRBJ2-7; D might be TRBD1 (5 bases). The CDR3 totals 14 residues. Germline assignment: CDR1 SNHLY and CDR2 FYNNEI. Trimming took 1 base from V and 2 from J, leaving 9 bases between them. The DNA for the CDR3 is TGTGCCAGCAGTGAAGGGACAAATCCCTACGAGCAGTACTTC. It encodes CASSEGTNPYEQYF.

This clonotype was found a few times. The chain combines TRBV25-1 with TRBJ2-6; D is unclear. The CDR3 contains 14 residues. Trimming stripped 3 bases from V and 7 bases from J, with 10 bases between. Germline CDR1 reads MGHDK; CDR2 reads SYGVNS. This CDR3 reads CASSDYRVANVLTF. The CDR3 DNA is TGTGCCAGCAGTGATTATCGGGTAGCCAACGTCCTGACTTTC.

The chain joins TRBV12-3 or TRBV12-4 to TRBJ2-5; D not resolved. Deletions cut 4 bases from V and 5 bases from J, with 11 bases between. This CDR3 has 13 amino acids. The CDR3 region has the DNA TGTGCCAGCAGTTCAAGCGCGGCGGAGACCCAGTACTTC. Protein sequence: CASSSSAAETQYF.

The chain recombines TRBV24-1 with TRBJ2-3; no reliable D call. The germline V gene has CDR1 KGHDR and CDR2 SFDVKD. V lost 4 bases, J lost 2 bases, and 3 bases lay in between. The CDR3 has 12 residues. The CDR3 nucleotides read TGTGCCACCAGTGAAACCACAGATACGCAGTATTTT. Amino acid sequence: CATSETTDTQYF.

A few counts support this clonotype. The rearrangement uses TRBV7-2 and TRBJ1-2, with a possible D match to TRBD1 (5 bases). CDR1 and CDR2 from the germline V gene are SGHTA and FQGNSA. The ends were cut back, 5 bases at V and 6 bases at J, with 16 bases in the middle. This CDR3 is 14 amino acids long. This CDR3 is CASSPGPVTDGYTF. CDR3 DNA: TGTGCCAGCAGCCCAGGGCCCGTTACGGATGGCTACACCTTC.

The genes are TRBV7-2 and TRBJ1-1; D is unclear. V shed 3 bases and J shed 9 bases, with 11 bases lying between them. The V gene's germline CDR1 is SGHTA and CDR2 FQGNSA. CDR3 size: 12 residues. Here the CDR3 DNA reads TGTGCCAGCAGCTTTCCGGGAACCAAAGCTTTCTTT. Translation: CASSFPGTKAFF.

The CDR3 DNA reads as TGTGCCAGCAGCTTGGCGGGTGTTGGTGAGCAGTTCTTC. It codes for CASSLAGVGEQFF. The chain has TRBV5-4 and TRBJ2-1; no clear D gene. The CDR3 is made up of 13 amino acids. The V end was cut by 0 bases, the J end by 9 bases, with 10 bases between. The V gene's germline CDR1 is SGHNT and CDR2 YYREEE (reference sequence).

This clonotype was counted between two and nine times. This chain joins TRBV9 and TRBJ2-1, with TRBD2 matching over 8 bases. V was clipped by 4 bases and J by 0 bases; unmatched bases: 12. Germline assignment: CDR1 SGDLS and CDR2 YYNGEE. This CDR3 comprises 18 residues. The CDR3 DNA is TGTGCCAGCAGCCAGGAGGTAACTAGCGGTTTCTCCTACAATGAGCAGTTCTTC. Translated, it gives CASSQEVTSGFSYNEQFF.

This chain joins TRBV11-2 and TRBJ2-7; no definite D call. This CDR3 comprises 14 residues. Germline-derived CDR1 and CDR2 are SGHAT and FQNNGV. V lost 0 bases, J lost 0 bases, and 6 bases lay in between. The CDR3 protein is CASSLELLSYEQYF. In nucleotides, the CDR3 is TGTGCCAGCAGCTTAGAACTACTCTCCTACGAGCAGTACTTC.

The V and J genes are TRBV6-1 and TRBJ1-3; D is possibly TRBD1 (5 bases). Trimming took 3 bases from V and 0 from J, leaving 9 bases between them. Germline values: CDR1 MNHNS, CDR2 SASEGT. This CDR3 contains 15 residues. The CDR3 DNA is TGTGCCAGCAGTGACCCTGGGGGCTCTGGAAACACCATATATTTT. Protein product: CASSDPGGSGNTIYF.